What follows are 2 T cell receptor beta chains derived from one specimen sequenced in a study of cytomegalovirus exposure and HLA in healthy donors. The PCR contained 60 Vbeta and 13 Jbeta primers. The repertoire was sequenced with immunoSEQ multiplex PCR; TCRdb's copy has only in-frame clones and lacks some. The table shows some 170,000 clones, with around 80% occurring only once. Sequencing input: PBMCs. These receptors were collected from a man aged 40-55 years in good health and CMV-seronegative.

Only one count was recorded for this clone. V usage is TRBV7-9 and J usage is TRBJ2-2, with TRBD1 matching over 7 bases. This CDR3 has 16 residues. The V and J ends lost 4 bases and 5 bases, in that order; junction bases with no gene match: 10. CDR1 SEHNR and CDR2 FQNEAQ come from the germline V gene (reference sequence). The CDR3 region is CASSWNDRVGTGELFF. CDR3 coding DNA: TGTGCCAGCAGCTGGAACGACAGGGTAGGGACCGGGGAGCTGTTTTTT.

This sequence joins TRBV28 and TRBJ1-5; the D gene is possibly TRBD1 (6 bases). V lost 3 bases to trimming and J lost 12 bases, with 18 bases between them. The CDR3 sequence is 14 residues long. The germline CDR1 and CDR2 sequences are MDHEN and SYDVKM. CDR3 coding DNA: TGTGCCAGCAGTTTGCCAGGGGTTACCTTTCTCCAGCATTTT. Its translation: CASSLPGVTFLQHF.